Listed below are T cell receptor beta chains from one sample, sequenced in a study of a mutant IDH1 vaccine in newly diagnosed glioma. Some clones are missing from TCRdb's copy, which holds only in-frame ones; the method was immunoSEQ multiplex PCR. The sample shows 65,000 to 70,000 clones, about four fifths of them seen only once. The source material was peripheral blood mononuclear cells (PBMCs), sampled from a glioma patient treated with radiotherapy, temozolomide or both. These receptors were taken from a woman aged 18-29 years with glioma. Some clones in this sample may be carry-over from other donors' samples. CDR3s include the opening cysteine and the closing phenylalanine or tryptophan. A D gene is named only where the DNA matches it firmly. Expanded clones get a size class; other rows say once, few or many, or leave the size out.

once NA TRBJ2-5 TRBV4-1 15 TGCGCCAGCAGCCAAGGGGACCTGAGGTGGGAGACCCAGTACTTC CASSQGDLRWETQYF
once TRBD1 TRBJ1-2 TRBV4-1 14 TGCGCCAGCAGGGGACAGGGGGCGAGGTATGGCTACACCTTC CASRGQGARYGYTF
NA NA TRBJ2-1 TRBV13 12 TGTGCCAGCAGCCCGGGTACTAGGGGGTTGTTCTTC CASSPGTRGLFF
few NA TRBJ1-2 TRBV14 12 TGTGCCAGCAGCGGCAGGTTCTATGGCTACACCTTC CASSGRFYGYTF
NA TRBD1 TRBJ1-1 TRBV6-5 15 TGTGCCAGCAGCCTTGGGGGACAGGGGGCCGTGGGGGCTTTCTTT CASSLGGQGAVGAFF
NA NA TRBJ2-7 TRBV29-1 10 TGCAGCGGGCTGGGGGTGGAGCAGTACTTC CSGLGVEQYF
NA NA TRBJ1-2 TRBV4-1 13 TGCGCCAGCAGCCAAGTGGGGGTCCCTACTTACACCTTC CASSQVGVPTYTF
once TRBD2 TRBJ2-1 TRBV5-1 15 TGCGCCAGCAGCTTGGAGTCTAGCGGGAGGGGTGAGCAGTTCTTC CASSLESSGRGEQFF
NA NA TRBJ1-1 TRBV27 15 TGTGCCAGCAGCTCACACCGCAGGGAGAACACTGAAGCTTTCTTT CASSSHRRENTEAFF
NA NA TRBJ2-1 TRBV10-2 16 TGCGCCAGCAGTGACGCGAGAGCCTGGAATAACAATGAGCAGTTCTTC CASSDARAWNNNEQFF
NA NA TRBJ1-3 TRBV9 14 TGTGCCAGCAGCGTAGCTCCAGGGGCGGGCACCATATATTTT CASSVAPGAGTIYF
once NA TRBJ2-2 TRBV7-3 12 TGTGCCAGCAGCTTACAGGGCGGGGAGCTGTTTTTT CASSLQGGELFF
NA TRBD1 TRBJ1-5 TRBV6-1 14 TGTGCCAGCAGAGGACAGGGGAGCAATCAGCCCCAGCATTTT CASRGQGSNQPQHF
NA TRBD1 TRBJ1-1 TRBV30 16 TGTGCCTGGAGCGCCGACAGGGGGCGTCGGGACACTGAAGCTTTCTTT CAWSADRGRRDTEAFF
NA NA TRBJ2-5 TRBV4-1 18 TGCGCCAGCAGCCAAGTAGGCCTGGGGGTGACGACACAAGAGACCCAGTACTTC CASSQVGLGVTTQETQYF
NA NA TRBJ1-4 TRBV2 15 TGTGCCAGCACCGACAGAGGAGCAACTAATGAAAAACTGTTTTTT CASTDRGATNEKLFF
NA TRBD1 TRBJ2-7 TRBV27 14 TGTGCCAGCAGTGAATTGGGACAGACCTACGAGCAGTACTTC CASSELGQTYEQYF
NA NA TRBJ2-5 TRBV15 17 TGTGCCACCAGCAGAGATCACAGTGGCAGCGGTGGAGAGACCCAGTACTTC CATSRDHSGSGGETQYF
NA TRBD2 TRBJ2-7 TRBV5-1 17 TGCGCCAGCAGCTGGAGGACTAGCGGGAGCAGTAACTACGAGCAGTACTTC CASSWRTSGSSNYEQYF
once NA TRBJ2-1 TRBV29-1 13 TGCAGCGTTGGGCTGGGGTACAATGCTGAGCAGTTCTTC CSVGLGYNAEQFF
NA NA TRBJ1-5 TRBV6-6 16 TGTGCCAGCAGTTACTCTTTCAGGTTTACCAATCAGCCCCAGCATTTT CASSYSFRFTNQPQHF
few TRBD1 TRBJ1-5 TRBV27 14 TGTGCCAGCAGTTTCCAGGGGGGTAATCAGCCCCAGCATTTT CASSFQGGNQPQHF
NA NA TRBJ1-1 TRBV18 14 TGTGCCAGCTCACTTGGACGGATGAACACTGAAGCTTTCTTT CASSLGRMNTEAFF
NA TRBD1 TRBJ2-6 TRBV7-6 20 TGTGCCAGCAGCCCCCATGGGGGGGGACAGGGGGCTTCTGGGGCCAACGTCCTGACTTTC CASSPHGGGQGASGANVLTF
NA NA TRBJ1-2 TRBV21-1 18 TGTGCCAGCAGCAAAAAGGGCTCGGGACAGGGGGAAGGGGATGGCTACACCTTC CASSKKGSGQGEGDGYTF
few NA TRBJ2-2 TRBV20-1 11 TGCAGTGCTAGACAAAGCGGGGAGCTGTTTTTT CSARQSGELFF
NA NA TRBJ2-5 TRBV4-1 13 TGCGCCAGCAGCCAAGTGGGCGGGGAGACCCAGTACTTC CASSQVGGETQYF
NA NA TRBJ1-2 TRBV29-1 16 TGCAGCGTTGAAGGCGGGTCAGGGACGGCACCCTATGGCTACACCTTC CSVEGGSGTAPYGYTF
NA TRBD2 TRBJ2-7 TRBV11-3 14 TGTGCCAGCAGCCAGGGAGGGAGCTCCTACGAGCAGTACTTC CASSQGGSSYEQYF
once NA TRBJ2-7 TRBV18 13 TGTGCCAGCTCACCGCAAGGGGGCTACGAGCAGTACTTC CASSPQGGYEQYF
NA NA TRBJ2-3 TRBV7-9 12 TGTGCCAGCAGCTTTTGGGGAGATACGCAGTATTTT CASSFWGDTQYF
NA NA TRBJ2-5 TRBV25-1 11 TGTGCCAGCAGTGATAGGGAGACCCAGTACTTC CASSDRETQYF
NA NA TRBJ1-1 TRBV19 14 TGTGCCAGTAACCTCCTCGGAACGAACACTGAAGCTTTCTTT CASNLLGTNTEAFF
once TRBD1 TRBJ2-7 TRBV7-9 14 TGTGCCAGCAGCTTACGGGCAGGGGGAAGCGAGCAGTACTTC CASSLRAGGSEQYF
NA NA TRBJ2-7 TRBV11-3 13 TGTGCCAGCAGCTTGGGACCTGGGTACGAGCAGTACTTC CASSLGPGYEQYF
NA NA TRBJ2-5 TRBV5-1 14 TGCGCCAGCAGCCCCGGACTGGGCCAAGAGACCCAGTACTTC CASSPGLGQETQYF
NA NA TRBJ2-7 TRBV10-1 12 TGCGCCAGCAGTGAGGTCGGAGGGGAGCAGTACTTC CASSEVGGEQYF
once NA TRBJ1-5 TRBV9 15 TGTGCCAGCAGCCCCCCGGGGGCGGGCAATCAGCCCCAGCATTTT CASSPPGAGNQPQHF
few NA TRBJ1-1 TRBV29-1 13 TGCAGCGAACTCGGTTATCTGAACACTGAAGCTTTCTTT CSELGYLNTEAFF
NA NA TRBJ1-1 TRBV5-1 14 TGCGCCAGCAGCTTGGGCGGGTCGGGCACTGAAGCTTTCTTT CASSLGGSGTEAFF
NA NA TRBJ2-7 TRBV11-1 12 TGTGCCAGCAGCTTTTTAAGCTACGAGCAGTACTTC CASSFLSYEQYF
NA NA TRBJ1-5 TRBV19 16 TGTGCCAGTAGTTCCATAAGGATCTTAAAAGAGCAGCCCCAGCATTTT CASSSIRILKEQPQHF
NA NA TRBJ1-4 TRBV9 14 TGTGCCAGCAGCGACGGGATGTATAATGAAAAACTGTTTTTT CASSDGMYNEKLFF
NA NA TRBJ2-3 TRBV29-1 10 TGCAGCGGGGATGTAGATACGCAGTATTTT CSGDVDTQYF
once NA TRBJ1-1 TRBV6-5 13 TGTGCCAGCAGTTTCAGGGGGAACACTGAAGCTTTCTTT CASSFRGNTEAFF
NA TRBD2 TRBJ2-1 TRBV11-2 16 TGTGCCAGCAGCTTAAGGGGTCTAGCGGCCTACAATGAGCAGTTCTTC CASSLRGLAAYNEQFF
NA NA TRBJ2-7 TRBV7-3 12 TGTGCCAGCAGCCCACAGGGTGGCGAGCAGTACTTC CASSPQGGEQYF
NA NA TRBJ1-6 TRBV4-3 16 TGCGCCAGCAGCCAAGACCCGTCTGGAGCAGGTTCACCCCTCCACTTT CASSQDPSGAGSPLHF
NA TRBD2 TRBJ2-7 TRBV7-2 15 TGTGCCAGCAGCTTACGTAGCGGGGGGGCCTACGAGCAGTACTTC CASSLRSGGAYEQYF
NA NA TRBJ2-7 TRBV9 16 TGTGCCAGCAGCAACCCCCCGGCAGTGATTGTGTACGAGCAGTACTTC CASSNPPAVIVYEQYF
NA TRBD1 TRBJ2-5 TRBV19 14 TGTGCCAGTAGTAAAGGACAGGGCCGCGAGACCCAGTACTTC CASSKGQGRETQYF
NA NA TRBJ1-5 TRBV29-1 14 TGCAGCGTTGCATCCGGGGGGCCGTCTCAGCCCCAGCATTTT CSVASGGPSQPQHF